This TCR beta chain appears in the sequencing data of a study of blood T cell repertoires in COVID-19. In the authors' methods: Nucleated cell number was recorded as an estimate derived from reference gene primer amplification. Only in-frame clones appear in the TCRdb table, and some are missing; sequencing was by immunoSEQ multiplex PCR. The DNA was the basis for D and trimming; V, J and clone size are from that table. The repertoire holds about 80,000 clones, with about nine tenths as singletons. Germline V gives CDR1 SNHLY, CDR2 FYNNEI. The CDR3 is 17 amino acids. Trimming cost V 6 bases and J 6 bases; bases outside gene matches: 16.

Sample: peripheral blood. The V call is TRBV2, the J call TRBJ2-1; 8 positions agree with TRBD1. The TCR originated in a woman of 80 years or more with acute or convalescent COVID-19. CDR3 sequence: CASRQPGVRGRGNEQFF. The CDR3, as DNA: TGTGCCAGCAGGCAACCTGGGGTCAGGGGGCGAGGCAATGAGCAGTTCTTC.